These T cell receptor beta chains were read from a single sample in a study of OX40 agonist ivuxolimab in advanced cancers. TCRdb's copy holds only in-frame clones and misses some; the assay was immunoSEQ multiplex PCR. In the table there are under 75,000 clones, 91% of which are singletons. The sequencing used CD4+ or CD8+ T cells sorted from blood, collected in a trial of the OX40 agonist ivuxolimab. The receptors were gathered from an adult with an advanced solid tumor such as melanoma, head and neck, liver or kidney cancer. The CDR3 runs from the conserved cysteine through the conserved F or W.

CATSRTGLGETQYF | TRBV15
CASTTGYNEQFF | TRBV7-2
CASSLGLAGPYEQYF | TRBV7-9
CASSLLTGTGESSTDTQYF | TRBV7-9
CASSLEASSETQYF | TRBV7-9
CASNGGTEAFF | TRBV6-5
CASSPGAGMVTEAFF | TRBV5-1
CASSPGTLPGTDTQYF | TRBV9
CATSPERGGGYTF | TRBV15
CASAGTSGTETQYF | TRBV5-1
CASSLGGAQGNQPQHF | TRBV5-4
CAISDLADPARNTQYF | TRBV10-3
CASSVPRGNSEGYNEQFF | TRBV9
CASSRWDRSTGELFF | TRBV5-4
CATSSESEYNEQFF | TRBV15
CASRNHVDWLLGGNEQFF | TRBV10-1
CASSILPGGVTEAFF | TRBV19
CASSLWREDYEQYF | TRBV5-5
CASRYYGTSGETQYF | TRBV28
CASSSLGGAGNTIYF | TRBV7-6
CASSLGQSYEQYF | TRBV5-6
CASSYPGNTEAFF | TRBV6-5
CASRWGQAGGELFF | TRBV27
CASSSTGTAINEAFF | TRBV7-6
CASQGKPYEQYF | TRBV28
CASSPGTGRLAVYNEQFF | TRBV27
CASSSTGMGLAGFQRETQYF | TRBV28
CASSLTGLGTEAFF | TRBV6-5
CASSLSGGKTDTQYF | TRBV27
CASSVGLASDTQYF | TRBV9
CASSGGTRYEQYF | TRBV6-1
CASSPRRIDYEQYF | TRBV10-2
CASRGQGWADTQYF | TRBV7-9
CASSQDHLREYNEQFF | TRBV4-3
CAGRIMNTEAFF | TRBV30
CASSISASGSNEQFF | TRBV19
CASSLSARSTDTQYF | TRBV11-2
CASSIYNEQFF | TRBV19
CASSYDSSGGNTIYF | TRBV6-5
CASTEGYTPTYEQYF | TRBV2
CASSQDRGQGENIQYF | TRBV4-3
CASSLVSSGRHEQFF | TRBV7-9
CASSVGSGYNEQFF | TRBV2
CASTPEIAGKEQYF | TRBV25-1
CASSVLAGPTDTQYF | TRBV9
CASSPPSGNEQFF | TRBV9
CASSSRDTYYEQYF | TRBV6-6
CASSIDSSGANVLTF | TRBV6-1
CASSKVVYEQYF | TRBV21-1
CASFRDSTYNEQFF | TRBV2
CASSLFPSGSTDTQYF | TRBV27
CASSLLGEGSLPYEQYF | TRBV28
CASSLTSGANVLTF | TRBV27